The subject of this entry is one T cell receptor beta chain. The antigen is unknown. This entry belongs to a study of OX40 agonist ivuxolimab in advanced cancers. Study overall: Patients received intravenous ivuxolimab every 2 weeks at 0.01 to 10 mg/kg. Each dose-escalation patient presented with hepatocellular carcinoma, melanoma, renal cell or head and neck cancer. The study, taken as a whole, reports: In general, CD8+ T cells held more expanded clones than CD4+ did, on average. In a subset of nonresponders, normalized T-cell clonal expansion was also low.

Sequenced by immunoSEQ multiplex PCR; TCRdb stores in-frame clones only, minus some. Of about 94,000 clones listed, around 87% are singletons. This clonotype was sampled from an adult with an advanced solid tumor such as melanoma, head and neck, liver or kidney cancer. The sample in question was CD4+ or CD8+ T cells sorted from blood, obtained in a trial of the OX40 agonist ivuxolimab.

Here the CDR3 reads CASRPRLAGAQTQYF. CDR3 bases: TGTGCCAGCAGACCTCGGCTAGCGGGGGCCCAGACCCAGTACTTC. This chain links TRBV7-2 with TRBJ2-5; 10 bases fit TRBD2. The CDR3 runs to 15 residues. Losses at the gene ends were 6 bases for V and 6 bases for J; bases not matched to a gene: 10. Germline lookup yields CDR1 SGHTA and CDR2 FQGNSA. The full variable domain, in which reference TRBV7-2 and TRBJ2-5 provide the parts outside the CDR3, is GAGVSQSPSNKVTEKGKDVELRCDPISGHTALYWYRQSLGQGLEFLIYFQGNSAPDKSGLPSDRFSAERTGGSVSTLTIQRTQQEDSAVYLCASRPRLAGAQTQYFGPGTRLLVL.